These 2 T cell receptor beta chains were sequenced from one sample in a study of CD8+ T cells in alopecia areata. Investigators isolated RNA and reverse transcribed it into cDNA to act as the sequencing template. Generated by immunoSEQ multiplex PCR, the TCRdb table keeps only in-frame clones and is missing some. The table records 150,000 to 200,000 clones, roughly 66% of them present only once. The treatment was: oral pan-JAK inhibitor, 5-10 mg twice daily. Here the sequenced sample was CD4+ T cells sorted from blood, taken at week 24, from a patient treated with tofacitinib. These receptor sequences come from a human donor with alopecia areata.

This clone was seen repeatedly, ten times or more. The chain couples TRBV12-5 to TRBJ2-1; D is possibly TRBD1 (6 bases). The CDR3 is 14 amino acids. Trimming pared 9 bases from V and 10 bases from J, leaving 22 bases between. Per the germline V gene, CDR1 is LGHNT and CDR2 is FRNRAP. CDR3 sequence reads: CASQTGAWLNEQFF. In nucleotides, the CDR3 is TGTGCTAGCCAGACAGGTGCGTGGTTAAACGAGCAGTTCTTC.

This clone was seen a few times. CDR3 bases: TGCGCCAGCAGCCTAGGGCTTAAAGGCGAGCAGTACTTC. As protein: CASSLGLKGEQYF. The V call is TRBV4-3, the J call TRBJ2-7; D remains unclear. Trimming pared 4 bases from V and 6 bases from J, leaving 13 bases between. CDR3 length equals 13 residues. Per the germline V gene, CDR1 is LGHNA and CDR2 is YSLEER.